A selection of T cell receptor beta chains follows, all from one sample in a study of CD8+ T cells in alopecia areata. Method: immunoSEQ multiplex PCR; TCRdb's copy keeps in-frame clones and lacks some. The sample shows around 12,000 clones, around 60% of them seen only once. The sample taken for sequencing was skin. These TCRs come from a human donor with alopecia areata. The CDR3 runs from the conserved cysteine through the conserved F or W. D genes are given only for firm matches. Clone size, where shown, is once, few, many, or a class for clones that have expanded.

d_call,clone_size,j_call,v_call,cdr3_length,cdr3_aa,cdr3_nt
-,few,TRBJ2-7,TRBV18,12,CASSPSPREQYF,TGTGCCAGCTCACCAAGTCCCCGTGAGCAGTACTTC
-,-,TRBJ2-7,TRBV4-1,15,CASSQGRHSSYEQYF,TGCGCCAGCAGCCAAGGCCGGCATAGCTCCTACGAGCAGTACTTC
-,once,TRBJ1-1,TRBV28,16,CASSSRRWGGNTEAFF,TGTGCCAGCAGTTCCCGCCGGTGGGGAGGGAACACTGAAGCTTTCTTT
-,-,TRBJ2-5,TRBV7-3,13,CASSLNSLETQYF,TGTGCCAGCAGCTTAAATAGTTTGGAGACCCAGTACTTC
-,-,TRBJ1-5,TRBV28,14,CASSGNRGNQPQHF,TGTGCCAGCAGTGGAAACAGGGGCAATCAGCCCCAGCATTTT
-,-,TRBJ2-7,TRBV9,16,CASSVGASQGLSEQYF,TGTGCCAGCAGCGTAGGGGCGAGTCAGGGACTGTCCGAGCAGTACTTC
TRBD1,once,TRBJ2-5,TRBV29-1,15,CSVQKGTGPQETQYF,TGCAGCGTTCAGAAGGGGACAGGGCCCCAAGAGACCCAGTACTTC
-,-,TRBJ1-1,TRBV19,12,CASSMVNTEAFF,TGCGCCAGTAGTATGGTGAACACTGAAGCTTTCTTT
-,-,TRBJ2-7,TRBV6-5,13,CASTQTGAYEQYF,TGTGCCAGCACCCAGACAGGAGCCTACGAGCAGTACTTC
TRBD2,once,TRBJ2-3,TRBV7-9,17,CASSSIAGGPSTDTQYF,TGTGCCAGCAGCTCGATAGCGGGAGGCCCCTCCACAGATACGCAGTATTTT
-,-,TRBJ1-1,TRBV10-3,14,CAISGWGGSNEAFF,TGTGCCATCAGTGGATGGGGGGGCAGTAATGAAGCTTTCTTT
-,few,TRBJ2-1,TRBV28,11,CASIYRGEQFF,TGTGCCAGCATCTACCGCGGTGAGCAGTTCTTC
TRBD2,-,TRBJ2-5,TRBV30,17,CAWSVPAGGPFLETQYF,TGTGCCTGGAGTGTACCAGCGGGAGGGCCGTTTCTCGAGACCCAGTACTTC
TRBD1,few,TRBJ2-2,TRBV7-3,15,CASSFGQAGTGELFF,TGTGCCAGCAGTTTTGGACAGGCCGGGACCGGGGAGCTGTTTTTT
-,-,TRBJ2-7,TRBV5-1,12,CASSHLDYEQYF,TGCGCCAGCAGTCATCTGGACTACGAGCAGTACTTC
-,large,TRBJ2-5,TRBV19,13,CASGPPTGETQYF,TGTGCCAGTGGCCCCCCCACAGGGGAGACCCAGTACTTC
TRBD2,-,TRBJ2-3,TRBV5-1,13,CASTKRDTDTQYF,TGCGCCAGCACAAAGCGGGACACAGATACGCAGTATTTT
-,-,TRBJ2-6,TRBV7-9,18,CASSFRRVGGAGANVLTF,TGTGCCAGCAGCTTCAGACGGGTTGGAGGAGCTGGGGCCAACGTCCTGACTTTC
-,-,TRBJ2-1,TRBV6-4,13,CASSEAGNNEQFF,TGTGCCAGCAGTGAAGCCGGGAACAATGAGCAGTTCTTC
-,-,TRBJ1-1,TRBV7-8,15,CASSLLGPGNTEAFF,TGTGCCAGCAGCTTGCTGGGCCCAGGGAACACTGAAGCTTTCTTT
-,-,TRBJ2-1,TRBV7-2,17,CASSLGLGEPSRNEQFF,TGTGCCAGCAGCTTAGGGTTAGGGGAACCCTCGCGGAATGAGCAGTTCTTC
-,-,TRBJ2-5,TRBV5-4,13,CASSLGPQETQYF,TGTGCCAGCAGCCTGGGCCCCCAAGAGACCCAGTACTTC
TRBD1,-,TRBJ2-7,TRBV5-1,13,CASSWGQSYEQYF,TGCGCCAGCAGCTGGGGACAGTCCTACGAGCAGTACTTC
TRBD2,-,TRBJ2-1,TRBV29-1,14,CSVEALASGREQFF,TGCAGCGTTGAAGCGCTTGCTAGCGGGAGGGAGCAGTTCTTC
-,once,TRBJ2-7,TRBV11-2,14,CASSFLVGQYEQYF,TGTGCCAGCAGCTTTCTAGTGGGGCAATACGAGCAGTACTTC
TRBD2,-,TRBJ2-1,TRBV7-3,15,CASSLGASGKAEQFF,TGTGCCAGCAGCTTAGGCGCTAGCGGGAAGGCTGAGCAGTTCTTC
TRBD1,-,TRBJ1-4,TRBV28,21,CASSLLNLNRDRGKLNEKLFF,TGTGCCAGCAGTTTATTAAATTTGAATCGGGACAGGGGGAAACTTAATGAAAAACTGTTTTTT
TRBD1,-,TRBJ2-7,TRBV19,17,CASMPGQGASGSYEQYF,TGTGCCAGTATGCCGGGACAGGGGGCGTCGGGCTCCTACGAGCAGTACTTC
-,-,TRBJ1-4,TRBV5-1,14,CASSFSGIDEKLFF,TGCGCCAGCAGCTTTTCGGGGATTGATGAAAAACTGTTTTTT
-,-,TRBJ1-1,TRBV7-8,15,CASSFAPHMNTEAFF,TGTGCCAGCAGCTTTGCCCCCCATATGAACACTGAAGCTTTCTTT
-,few,TRBJ2-3,TRBV11-2,14,CASSLGLGTDTQYF,TGTGCCAGCAGCTTAGGGTTGGGCACAGATACGCAGTATTTT
-,-,TRBJ2-1,TRBV6-1,14,CASRYHGGNNEQFF,TGTGCCAGCAGATACCACGGCGGGAACAATGAGCAGTTCTTC
-,few,TRBJ2-2,TRBV27,13,CASSFGRHGELFF,TGTGCCAGCAGTTTTGGGAGGCACGGGGAGCTGTTTTTT
-,-,TRBJ2-3,TRBV2,17,CASSEALWTGNTDTQYF,TGTGCCAGCAGTGAAGCGCTTTGGACTGGAAACACAGATACGCAGTATTTT
TRBD1,few,TRBJ1-2,TRBV4-1,16,CASSRPDREFNYGYTF,TGCGCCAGCAGCCGGCCTGACAGGGAGTTTAACTATGGCTACACCTTC
TRBD2,few,TRBJ2-3,TRBV7-3,16,CASSSGREGMTDTQYF,TGTGCCAGCAGCTCCGGGCGGGAGGGAATGACAGATACGCAGTATTTT
TRBD2,few,TRBJ2-7,TRBV30,13,CAWSKGLADEQYF,TGTGCCTGGAGTAAGGGACTAGCAGACGAGCAGTACTTC
-,-,TRBJ1-5,TRBV19,15,CASSMRPESYQPQHF,TGTGCCAGTAGTATGAGACCGGAATCGTATCAGCCCCAGCATTTT
-,-,TRBJ2-2,TRBV5-1,13,CASSFQGNGELFF,TGCGCCAGCAGTTTCCAGGGGAACGGGGAGCTGTTTTTT
TRBD1,-,TRBJ2-7,TRBV7-3,15,CASSPLGGPYYEQYF,TGTGCCAGCAGCCCGCTAGGGGGCCCCTACTACGAGCAGTACTTC
TRBD2,-,TRBJ2-7,TRBV10-3,15,CAISESGLAGELQYF,TGTGCCATCAGTGAGTCGGGGCTAGCGGGAGAGCTGCAGTACTTC
TRBD1,once,TRBJ1-5,TRBV6-5,15,CASSPNRGLGQPQHF,TGTGCCAGCAGCCCTAACAGGGGGCTCGGTCAGCCCCAGCATTTT
-,-,TRBJ2-6,TRBV5-1,21,CASSSLWGAKEFHSGANVLTF,TGCGCCAGCAGCTCCCTTTGGGGGGCCAAAGAATTTCACTCTGGGGCCAACGTCCTGACTTTC
-,few,TRBJ2-7,TRBV29-1,13,CSVIGTQDYEQYF,TGCAGCGTAATTGGCACACAAGACTACGAGCAGTACTTC
-,-,TRBJ2-7,TRBV30,16,CAWSEVWTAGTYEQYF,TGTGCCTGGAGTGAGGTTTGGACAGCAGGAACCTACGAGCAGTACTTC
TRBD1,few,TRBJ1-1,TRBV19,14,CASTPGQANTEAFF,TGTGCCAGTACCCCGGGACAGGCGAACACTGAAGCTTTCTTT
-,-,TRBJ2-6,TRBV7-3,18,CASSLALPSSSGANVLTF,TGTGCCAGCAGCTTAGCGCTTCCCTCTTCTAGTGGGGCCAACGTCCTGACTTTC
-,-,TRBJ1-5,TRBV7-9,13,CASSSRYDQPQHF,TGTGCCAGCAGCAGCAGGTACGATCAGCCCCAGCATTTT
TRBD2,-,TRBJ2-2,TRBV6-5,16,CASSLTSGSETGELFF,TGTGCCAGCAGTTTAACTAGCGGGAGTGAGACCGGGGAGCTGTTTTTT
-,-,TRBJ2-2,TRBV9,13,CASSVRNTGELFF,TGTGCCAGCAGCGTACGGAACACCGGGGAGCTGTTTTTT
-,-,TRBJ2-7,TRBV7-9,13,CASSFGGGYEQYF,TGTGCCAGCAGCTTCGGAGGAGGGTACGAGCAGTACTTC
-,-,TRBJ2-2,TRBV7-3,14,CASSLLGNTGELFF,TGTGCCAGCAGCCTATTGGGCAACACCGGGGAGCTGTTTTTT
-,-,TRBJ2-5,TRBV27,13,CASSPQNGETQYF,TGTGCCAGCAGCCCTCAAAACGGAGAGACCCAGTACTTC
TRBD1,-,TRBJ2-3,TRBV5-1,14,CASSLHRGQDTQYF,TGCGCCAGCAGCTTGCACAGGGGGCAAGATACGCAGTATTTT
-,few,TRBJ2-7,TRBV2,14,CASRRDTASYEQYF,TGTGCCAGCAGAAGGGACACCGCATCCTACGAGCAGTACTTC